The 9 T cell receptor beta chains below come from one sample, sequenced in a study of T cell responses to AZD1222 COVID-19 vaccine. Assay used: immunoSEQ multiplex PCR; TCRdb lists only in-frame clones, some missing. Of 70,000 to 90,000 clones listed, more than 90% are singletons. This sample comprised peripheral blood, obtained on day 0 of AZD1222 vaccination. The receptor source for this set is an adult in good health.

This sequence joins TRBV19 and TRBJ2-7; 9 positions agree with TRBD2. The germline CDR1 and CDR2 sequences are LNHDA and SQIVND (reference sequence). Trimming took 9 bases from V and 3 from J; bases not matched to a gene: 9. The CDR3 consists of 14 residues. The CDR3 bases are TGTGCCAGCAAAGCGAGACTAGCGGACTACGAGCAGTACTTC. Translation gives CASKARLADYEQYF.

V usage is TRBV28 and J usage is TRBJ1-5; no firm D call. The CDR3 consists of 14 residues. Looked up from germline, CDR1 is MDHEN and CDR2 is SYDVKM. V gave up 3 bases and J gave up 3 bases, with 9 bases separating them. For the CDR3, the DNA is TGTGCCAGCAGTTTTTCAGAGTTCAATCAGCCCCAGCATTTT. This encodes CASSFSEFNQPQHF.

The rearrangement uses TRBV19 and TRBJ1-5; D perhaps matches TRBD1 (6 bases). The CDR3 totals 15 residues. Looked up from germline, CDR1 is LNHDA and CDR2 is SQIVND (reference sequence). Trimming removed 3 bases from V and 5 bases from J, with 14 bases in between. The CDR3 loop reads CASSINGRGYQPQHF. In nucleotides, the CDR3 is TGTGCCAGTAGTATTAATGGCAGGGGCTATCAGCCCCAGCATTTT.

This chain connects TRBV19 to TRBJ1-5; 8 bases align to TRBD1. J was trimmed by 5 bases and V by 5 bases; bases with no gene match: 2. CDR3 length: 13 residues. Germline CDR1 is LNHDA and CDR2 is SQIVND (reference sequence). CDR3 in amino acids: CASSDRGYQPQHF. The CDR3 DNA sequence: TGTGCCAGTAGTGACAGGGGATATCAGCCCCAGCATTTT. Drawing the rest from reference TRBV19 and TRBJ1-5, the complete variable domain is DGGITQSPKYLFRKEGQNVTLSCEQNLNHDAMYWYRQDPGQGLRLIYYSQIVNDFQKGDIAEGYSVSREKKESFPLTVTSAQKNPTAFYLCASSDRGYQPQHFGDGTRLSIL.

This clone was detected only once. This chain connects TRBV3-1 (or the pseudogene TRBV3-2) to TRBJ2-3; no definite D call. CDR3 length equals 16 residues. Between the trimmed V and J ends, which lost 0 bases and 4 bases, there was a span of 14 bases. Germline loops: CDR1 LGHDT, CDR2 YNNKEL (reference sequence). The CDR3 spells CASSQDLSFASDTQYF. As DNA, the CDR3 is TGTGCCAGCAGCCAAGACTTGTCATTCGCTTCAGATACGCAGTATTTT.

This sequence joins TRBV30 and TRBJ1-5; a weak D match, TRBD1 (5 bases). Germline V gives CDR1 GTSNPN, CDR2 SVGIG (reference sequence). This CDR3 has 15 residues. V gave up 0 bases and J gave up 0 bases, with 9 bases separating them. CDR3 in DNA: TGTGCCTGGAGTGTCGGTCAGGGTAGCAATCAGCCCCAGCATTTT. Its translation is CAWSVGQGSNQPQHF.

This clone appeared once. The V and J genes are TRBV7-9 and TRBJ1-1, with 7 bases lining up with TRBD1. Germline CDR1 reads SEHNR; CDR2 reads FQNEAQ (reference sequence). V lost 5 bases, J lost 5 bases, and 2 bases stayed unmatched. This CDR3 region has 12 residues. The CDR3 DNA reads TGTGCCAGCAGCATGACAGGGACTGAAGCTTTCTTT. Protein sequence: CASSMTGTEAFF. The full variable domain, with the rest looked up from reference TRBV7-9 and TRBJ1-1, is DTGVSQNPRHKITKRGQNVTFRCDPISEHNRLYWYRQTLGQGPEFLTYFQNEAQLEKSRLLSDRFSAERPKGSFSTLEIQRTEQGDSAMYLCASSMTGTEAFFGQGTRLTVV.

The rearrangement links TRBV5-1 to TRBJ1-3; D is undetermined. V lost 4 bases, J lost 7 bases, and 9 bases lay in between. The CDR3 spans 12 residues. Looked up from germline, CDR1 is SGHRS and CDR2 is YFSETQ. This CDR3 reads CASSDLGNTIYF. The CDR3 coding sequence is TGCGCCAGCAGCGACTTAGGTAACACCATATATTTT.

The CDR3 DNA follows: TGTGCCAGCAGCTTAGAAGTTCAGGATACGCAGTATTTT. Its protein is CASSLEVQDTQYF. This chain uses TRBV7-8 with TRBJ2-3, with no clear D. Germline values: CDR1 SGHVS, CDR2 FQNEAQ. V was cut by 1 base and J by 6 bases, with 8 bases left in between. This CDR3 comprises 13 residues.